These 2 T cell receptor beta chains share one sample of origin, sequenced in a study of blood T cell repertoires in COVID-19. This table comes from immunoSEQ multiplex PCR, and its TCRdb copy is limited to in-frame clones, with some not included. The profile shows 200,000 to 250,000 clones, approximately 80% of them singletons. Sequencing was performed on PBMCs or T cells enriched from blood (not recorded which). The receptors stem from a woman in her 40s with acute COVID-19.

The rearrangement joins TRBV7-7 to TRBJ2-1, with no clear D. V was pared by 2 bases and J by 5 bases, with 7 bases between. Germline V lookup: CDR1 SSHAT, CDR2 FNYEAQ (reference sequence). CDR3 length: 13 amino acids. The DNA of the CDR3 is TGTGCCAGCAGCTTAACGCCTAACAATGAGCAGTTCTTC. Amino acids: CASSLTPNNEQFF.

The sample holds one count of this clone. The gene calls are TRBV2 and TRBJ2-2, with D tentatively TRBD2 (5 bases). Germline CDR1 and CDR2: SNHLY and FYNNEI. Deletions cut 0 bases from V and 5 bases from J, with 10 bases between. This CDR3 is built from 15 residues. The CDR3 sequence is CASSEAEGGTGELFF. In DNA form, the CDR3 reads TGTGCCAGCAGTGAAGCGGAAGGAGGAACCGGGGAGCTGTTTTTT.